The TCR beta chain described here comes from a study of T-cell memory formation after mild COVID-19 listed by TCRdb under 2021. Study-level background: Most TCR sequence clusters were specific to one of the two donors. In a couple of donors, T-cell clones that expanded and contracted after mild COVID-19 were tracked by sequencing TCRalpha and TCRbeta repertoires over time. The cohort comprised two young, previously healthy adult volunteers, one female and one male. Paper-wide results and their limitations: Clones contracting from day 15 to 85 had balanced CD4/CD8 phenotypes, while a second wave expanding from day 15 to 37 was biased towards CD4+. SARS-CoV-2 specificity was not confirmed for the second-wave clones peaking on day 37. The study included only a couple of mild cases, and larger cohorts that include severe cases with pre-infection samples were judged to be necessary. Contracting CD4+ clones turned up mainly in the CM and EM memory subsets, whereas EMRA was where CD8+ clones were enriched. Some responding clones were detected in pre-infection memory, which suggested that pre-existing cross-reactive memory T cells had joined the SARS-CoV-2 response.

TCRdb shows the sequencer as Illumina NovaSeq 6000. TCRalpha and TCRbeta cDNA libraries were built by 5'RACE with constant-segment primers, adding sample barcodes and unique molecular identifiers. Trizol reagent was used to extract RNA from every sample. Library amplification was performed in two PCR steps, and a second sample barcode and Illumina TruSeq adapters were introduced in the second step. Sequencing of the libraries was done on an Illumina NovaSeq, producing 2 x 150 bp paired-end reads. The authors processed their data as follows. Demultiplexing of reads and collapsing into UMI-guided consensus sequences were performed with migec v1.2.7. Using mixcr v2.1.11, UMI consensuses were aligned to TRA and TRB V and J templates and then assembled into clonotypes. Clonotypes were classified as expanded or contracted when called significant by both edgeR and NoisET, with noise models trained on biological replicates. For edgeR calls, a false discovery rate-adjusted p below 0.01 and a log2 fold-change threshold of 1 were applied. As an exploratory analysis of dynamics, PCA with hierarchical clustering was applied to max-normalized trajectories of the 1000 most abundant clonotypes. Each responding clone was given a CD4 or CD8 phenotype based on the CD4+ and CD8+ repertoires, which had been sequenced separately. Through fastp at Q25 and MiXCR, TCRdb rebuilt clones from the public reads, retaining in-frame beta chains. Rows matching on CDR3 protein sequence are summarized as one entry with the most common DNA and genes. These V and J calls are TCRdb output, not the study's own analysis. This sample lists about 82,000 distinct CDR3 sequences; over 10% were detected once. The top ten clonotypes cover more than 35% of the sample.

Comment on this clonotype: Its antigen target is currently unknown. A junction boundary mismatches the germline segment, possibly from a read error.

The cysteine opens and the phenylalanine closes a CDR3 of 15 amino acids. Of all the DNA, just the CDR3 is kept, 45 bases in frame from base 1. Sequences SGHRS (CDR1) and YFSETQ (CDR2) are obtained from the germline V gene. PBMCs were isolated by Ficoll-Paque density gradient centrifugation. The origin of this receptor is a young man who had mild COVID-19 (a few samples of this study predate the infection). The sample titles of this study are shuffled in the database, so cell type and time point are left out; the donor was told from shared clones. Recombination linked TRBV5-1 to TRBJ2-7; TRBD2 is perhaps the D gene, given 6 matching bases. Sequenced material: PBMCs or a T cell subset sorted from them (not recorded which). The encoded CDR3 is CASSPPGTLAYEQYF. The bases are TGCGCTAGCAGCCCACCCGGGACTCTGGCCTACGAGCAGTACTTC.